These 26 T cell receptor beta chains were sequenced from one sample in a study of blood T cells in healthy people across ages. The second PCR ran about 6 to 12 cycles with a sample-barcoded 5' primer and J-beta primers. TCRdb analysed the 5' RACE reads with MiXCR anew, one entry per CDR3 protein. The sample holds around 1,500,000 distinct CDR3 sequences, roughly 27% seen once. The sample taken for sequencing was blood. The receptors stem from a young woman in good health.

This clonotype was seen just once. A much larger clone lies a single base off, so this may be a read error. V gene TRBV30 combines with J gene TRBJ2-5; the D gene could be TRBD1 or TRBD2 (6 bases each). Per the germline V gene, CDR1 is GTSNPN and CDR2 is SVGIG (reference sequence). V lost 5 bases and J lost 11, with 27 bases in between. CDR3 length: 15 amino acids. The DNA of the CDR3 is TGTGCCTGGGAAGGGGGGACCGGAGGATACAATGAGCAGTACTTC. The encoded protein is CAWEGGTGGYNEQYF.

This clonotype has a single count. This sequence may be a read error, since a much larger clone differs from it by one base. The V call is TRBV12-3 or TRBV12-4, the J call TRBJ2-7; D unresolved. CDR3 length: 12 amino acids. CDR3 sequence: CASSPEMYGQYF. The CDR3, as DNA: TGTGCCAGCAGTCCCGAGATGTACGGGCAGTACTTC.

The V and J genes are TRBV5-1 and TRBJ1-6, with D perhaps matching TRBD1 (6 bases). The V gene's germline CDR1 is SGHRS and CDR2 YFSETQ. The CDR3 spans 16 residues. Trimming cost V 4 bases and J 4 bases, with 15 bases left between them. CDR3 coding DNA: TGCGCCAGCAGCCTTCGGGGGCCCGAGTATAATTCACCCCTCCACTTT. It yields the protein CASSLRGPEYNSPLHF. Complete variable domain (other parts from reference TRBV5-1 and TRBJ1-6): KAGVTQTPRYLIKTRGQQVTLSCSPISGHRSVSWYQQTPGQGLQFLFEYFSETQRNKGNFPGRFSGRQFSNSRSEMNVSTLELGDSALYLCASSLRGPEYNSPLHFGNGTRLTVT.

This clonotype was counted ten times or more. This sequence joins TRBV24-1 and TRBJ1-5; 8 nucleotides agree with TRBD1. This CDR3 region has 15 residues. Germline V gene lookup returns CDR1 KGHDR and CDR2 SFDVKD. V dropped 3 bases and J dropped 4; count of bases not matched to a gene: 4. The CDR3 reads CATSDPGQENQPQHF. CDR3 sequence (DNA): TGTGCCACCAGTGATCCGGGACAGGAGAATCAGCCCCAGCATTTT.

This clonotype was seen more than once but under ten times. The rearrangement uses TRBV29-1 and TRBJ1-2; a possible D gene is TRBD1 (5 bases). This CDR3 is 15 amino acids long. Germline-derived CDR1 and CDR2 are SQVTM and ANQGSEA. Trimming took 5 bases from V and 0 from J, leaving 16 bases between them. CDR3 protein: CSVNEGAPANYGYTF. CDR3 nucleotides: TGCAGCGTTAACGAAGGGGCCCCAGCTAACTATGGCTACACCTTC.

The CDR3 nucleotides read TGTGCCAGCTCTCTAGAAAAGGCCTACGAGCAGTACTTC. Amino acids: CASSLEKAYEQYF. The rearrangement uses TRBV18 and TRBJ2-7; no firm D call. CDR1 KGHSH and CDR2 LQKENI come from the germline V gene. Trimming stripped 6 bases from V and 2 bases from J, with 11 bases between. The CDR3 totals 13 residues.

Only a few counts were recorded for this clonotype. This chain connects TRBV6-5 to TRBJ2-1; tentatively, D is TRBD1 or TRBD2 (5 bases each). Trimming cost V 4 bases and J 2 bases, with 12 bases left between them. The germline gives CDR1 MNHEY, CDR2 SVGAGI. This CDR3 has 15 amino acids. The CDR3, as DNA: TGTGCCAGCAGTTTTGGGACCACCGCCTACAATGAGCAGTTCTTC. Protein sequence: CASSFGTTAYNEQFF.

The rearrangement links TRBV28 to TRBJ2-7; TRBD1 aligns across 9 bases. Germline V lookup: CDR1 MDHEN, CDR2 SYDVKM. The junction had 5 bases not matched to a gene; V was cut back by 6 bases and J by 5 bases. The CDR3 sequence is 13 residues long. DNA for the CDR3: TGTGCCAGCAGGAGGACAGGGGAGGACGAGCAGTACTTC. Residues: CASRRTGEDEQYF.

The chain employs TRBV19 and TRBJ2-1; 8 nucleotides align to TRBD2. The CDR3 runs 14 residues. Trimming cost V 3 bases and J 4 bases; bases outside gene matches: 2. Germline CDR1 is LNHDA and CDR2 is SQIVND (reference sequence). As DNA, the CDR3 is TGTGCCAGTAGTATTGGGACTAGGTACAATGAGCAGTTCTTC. As protein: CASSIGTRYNEQFF.

The V and J genes are TRBV9 and TRBJ1-3; D call uncertain. Germline V gene data show CDR1 as SGDLS and CDR2 as YYNGEE. The CDR3 totals 18 residues. V lost 4 bases to trimming and J lost 0 bases, with 20 bases between them. The CDR3 sequence: CASSRLGRPLGSGNTIYF. DNA of the CDR3: TGTGCCAGCAGCCGACTAGGGCGTCCACTTGGCTCTGGAAACACCATATATTTT.

V gene TRBV5-1 combines with J gene TRBJ2-5; TRBD2 aligns across 14 bases. V trimming: 4 bases; J trimming: 5 bases; junction bases outside the gene matches: 7. Germline CDR1 SGHRS, CDR2 YFSETQ. CDR3 length: 16 residues. The CDR3 protein is CASSPRLAGGSETQYF. The CDR3 region has the DNA TGCGCCAGCAGCCCGCGACTAGCGGGGGGGTCGGAGACCCAGTACTTC.

This clonotype was recorded many times. One end of the junction is discordant with germline, which a read error may explain. V and J are TRBV9 and TRBJ2-7; no firm D call. The CDR3 is 13 amino acids. Germline assignment: CDR1 SGDLS and CDR2 YYNGEE. CDR3: CASSVASSYEQYF. The CDR3 DNA is TGTGCCAGCAGCGTAGCTAGTAGCTACGAACAGTACTTC.

This clonotype was picked up a small number of times. One junction end disagrees with the germline gene, perhaps due to a read error. The J gene is TRBJ2-7, the V gene TRBV10-3, with D unresolved. Matching the DNA end better, TRBJ2-5 makes the J call doubtful. CDR1 is ENHRY, CDR2 SYGVKD, per germline. There are 14 residues in the CDR3. In nucleotides, the CDR3 is TGTGCCATCAGGGAGTCGGACGGTCAAGAGACCCAGTACTTC. It specifies CAIRESDGQETQYF.

Concerning this clonotype: One junction end disagrees with the germline gene, perhaps due to a read error. This chain links TRBV27 with TRBJ2-6; D might be TRBD1 (5 bases). The CDR3 extends over 18 amino acids. CDR1 is MNHEY and CDR2 is SMNVEV in the germline V gene (reference sequence). The CDR3 DNA reads TGTGCCAGCAGTTTACGACGGTTGACCAGCTCTGGGGCCAACGTCCCGACTTTC. Translation: CASSLRRLTSSGANVPTF.

This sequence joins TRBV28 and TRBJ2-2, with D hard to call. The CDR3 length is 13 residues. The germline CDR1 and CDR2 sequences are MDHEN and SYDVKM. The V gene lost 3 bases and the J gene lost 5 bases, with 7 bases spanning the gap. Here the CDR3 reads CASSFYETGELFF. The DNA of the CDR3 is TGTGCCAGCAGTTTCTATGAGACCGGGGAGCTGTTTTTT. Combining the CDR3 with reference TRBV28 and TRBJ2-2 gives the whole variable domain DVKVTQSSRYLVKRTGEKVFLECVQDMDHENMFWYRQDPGLGLRLIYFSYDVKMKEKGDIPEGYSVSREKKERFSLILESASTNQTSMYLCASSFYETGELFFGEGSRLTVL.

The sample holds many counts of this clonotype. The chain is built from TRBV4-2 and TRBJ2-1, with 7 positions matching TRBD1. In germline, CDR1 is LGHNA, CDR2 YNFKEQ. V was clipped by 3 bases and J by 4 bases; unmatched bases: 6. CDR3 size: 15 residues. The CDR3 DNA follows: TGTGCCAGCAGCCACCGGACAGGAATGTACAATGAGCAGTTCTTC. Protein sequence: CASSHRTGMYNEQFF.

This clonotype has a count of ten or more. The rearrangement links TRBV7-9 to TRBJ2-5; 7 bases match TRBD1. CDR1 is SEHNR, CDR2 FQNEAQ, per germline (reference sequence). V shed 2 bases and J 1 base; nucleotides not matched to a gene: 4. The CDR3 length is 15 residues. This CDR3 is CASSLYAGGQETQYF. Here the CDR3 DNA reads TGTGCCAGCAGCTTATATGCAGGGGGCCAAGAGACCCAGTACTTC.

CDR3 loop: CASSVGTADNEKLFF. CDR3 DNA sequence: TGTGCCAGCAGCGTAGGGACAGCCGATAATGAAAAACTGTTTTTT. V and J are TRBV9 and TRBJ1-4; a weak D match, TRBD1 (6 bases). This CDR3 has 15 amino acids. With 0 bases removed from V and 4 bases from J, the gap between germline ends came to 10 bases. Per the germline V gene, CDR1 is SGDLS and CDR2 is YYNGEE.

This clonotype was seen only a few times. V is TRBV11-2 and J is TRBJ2-3; the D gene could be TRBD1 or TRBD2 (6 bases each). This CDR3 comprises 14 residues. V lost 4 bases, J lost 4 bases, and 12 bases lay in between. Germline V gives CDR1 SGHAT, CDR2 FQNNGV. CDR3: CASSSRGRADTQYF. CDR3 sequence (DNA): TGTGCCAGCAGCTCCCGGGGGCGGGCAGATACGCAGTATTTT.

This sequence joins TRBV12-3 or TRBV12-4 and TRBJ1-1; TRBD1 might be the D (5 bases). The V and J ends lost 2 bases and 8 bases respectively, with 15 bases between them. The CDR3 length is 14 residues. The CDR3 sequence is CASSLPPSWDEAFF. DNA of the CDR3: TGTGCCAGCAGTTTACCCCCAAGCTGGGACGAAGCTTTCTTT.

Turning to this clonotype: This may arise from a read error, as a much more abundant clone is one base away. The rearrangement links TRBV28 to TRBJ2-4, with D unclear. The DNA matches TRBJ2-7 better at its end, which makes the J call doubtful. Germline CDR1 and CDR2: MDHEN and SYDVKM. The CDR3 has 14 amino acids. CDR3 residues: CASSLYIAAYEQYF. CDR3 in DNA: TGTGCCAGCAGTTTGTACATAGCAGCCTACGAGCAGTACTTC.

The chain joins TRBV3-1 to TRBJ2-4; 11 positions match TRBD1. The J call may be incorrect, as the DNA end agrees better with TRBJ2-7. The CDR3 is 14 amino acids. Germline V gene sequence: CDR1 LGHDT, CDR2 YNNKEL (reference sequence). The CDR3 DNA is TGTGCCAGCAGCCTCGGGACAGGGGGGAGCGAGCAGTACTTC. As protein: CASSLGTGGSEQYF.

This clonotype has more than one count but fewer than ten. The chain is built from TRBV2 and TRBJ1-6; D is ambiguous. V lost 4 bases and J lost 10, with 11 bases in between. Germline V gives CDR1 SNHLY, CDR2 FYNNEI. CDR3 length equals 13 residues. The CDR3 DNA reads as TGTGCCAGCAGTGCTGAAGTAGGATCACCCCTCCACTTT. Residues: CASSAEVGSPLHF. The variable domain in full, completed from reference TRBV2 and TRBJ1-6, reads EPEVTQTPSHQVTQMGQEVILRCVPISNHLYFYWYRQILGQKVEFLVSFYNNEISEKSEIFDDQFSVERPDGSNFTLKIRSTKLEDSAMYFCASSAEVGSPLHFGNGTRLTVT.

The table lists this clonotype with a few counts. CDR3 in amino acids: CSVGDRGKYTEAFF. CDR3 nucleotides: TGCAGCGTTGGTGACAGGGGGAAGTACACTGAAGCTTTCTTT. The chain has TRBV29-1 and TRBJ1-1; 9 bases map to TRBD1. The junction had 6 bases not matched to a gene; V was cut back by 4 bases and J by 3 bases. This CDR3 has 14 amino acids. CDR1 and CDR2 (germline): SQVTM, ANQGSEA.

This clonotype was seen just once. J is TRBJ1-4 and V is TRBV19; 10 nucleotides agree with TRBD1. CDR1 and CDR2 from the germline V gene are LNHDA and SQIVND (reference sequence). The CDR3 totals 13 residues. Trimming cost V 7 bases and J 8 bases; bases outside gene matches: 4. The CDR3 nucleotides read TGTGCCAGTACCGGGACAGGGGAAGAAAAACTGTTTTTT. Residues: CASTGTGEEKLFF.

Of note for this clonotype: A clone one base away is much larger, so this may be a read error. The CDR3, as DNA: TGCAGGGCGGGAGGGAGTAGCAATGAGCAGTTCTTC. It specifies CRAGGSSNEQFF. The chain has TRBV20-1 and TRBJ2-1; 9 bases match TRBD2. CDR1 and CDR2 from the germline V gene are DFQATT and SNEGSKA (reference sequence). The CDR3 has 12 amino acids.